The present T cell receptor beta chain was sequenced within a study of regulatory T cells in long-lasting Graves disease. Study at large: Graves' patients diagnosed newly had used antithyroid drugs under 3 months. Findings and caveats of the study: Gene preferences differed: TRBV28, TRBJ1-2, TRBJ2-5 in persistent cases.

This clonotype showed up many times. Its antigen remains unidentified. Through Arm-PCR of CDR3 regions and iRepertoire HTBI primers, TCR beta libraries were built. TCRdb re-called the multiplex PCR reads with MiXCR, one entry per CDR3 protein. The table lists over 350,000 distinct CDR3 sequences, 15% of them singletons. The CDR3 is 13 residues long. V lost 5 bases and J lost 2, with 10 bases in between. Germline assignment: CDR1 KGHSH and CDR2 LQKENI. Regarding time point: newly diagnosed GD, antithyroid drugs for less than 3 months. The TCR library was made from RNA extracted from PBMCs. These records were also assigned to another study, of T cells in Graves' hyperthyroidism and ophthalmopathy. From that study: Recently diagnosed hyperthyroidism of less than 2 months' duration affected patients aged 18 to 65.

The gene calls are TRBV18 and TRBJ2-7; no reliable D call. The TCR was taken from a woman in her thirties or forties with Graves disease. The sample here was peripheral blood mononuclear cells (PBMCs), taken at new diagnosis, from a patient treated with antithyroid drugs. This chain's CDR3 is CASSSNTAYEQYF. The CDR3 DNA sequence: TGTGCCAGCTCAAGTAACACAGCCTACGAGCAGTACTTC.